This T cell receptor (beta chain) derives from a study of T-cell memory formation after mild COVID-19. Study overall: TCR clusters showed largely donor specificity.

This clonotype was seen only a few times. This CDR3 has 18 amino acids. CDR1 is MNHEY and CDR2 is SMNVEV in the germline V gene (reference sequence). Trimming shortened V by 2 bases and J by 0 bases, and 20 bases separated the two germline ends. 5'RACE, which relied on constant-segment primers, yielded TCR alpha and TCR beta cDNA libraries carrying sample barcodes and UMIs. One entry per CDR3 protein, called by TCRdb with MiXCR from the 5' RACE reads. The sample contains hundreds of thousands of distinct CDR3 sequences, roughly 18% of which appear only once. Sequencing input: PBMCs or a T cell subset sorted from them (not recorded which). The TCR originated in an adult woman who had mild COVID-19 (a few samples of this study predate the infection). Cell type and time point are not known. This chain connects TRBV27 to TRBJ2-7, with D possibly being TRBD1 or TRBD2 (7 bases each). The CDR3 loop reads CASSLKGALAAYSYEQYF. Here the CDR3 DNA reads TGTGCCAGCAGTTTAAAGGGGGCCCTAGCGGCCTACTCCTACGAGCAGTACTTC.